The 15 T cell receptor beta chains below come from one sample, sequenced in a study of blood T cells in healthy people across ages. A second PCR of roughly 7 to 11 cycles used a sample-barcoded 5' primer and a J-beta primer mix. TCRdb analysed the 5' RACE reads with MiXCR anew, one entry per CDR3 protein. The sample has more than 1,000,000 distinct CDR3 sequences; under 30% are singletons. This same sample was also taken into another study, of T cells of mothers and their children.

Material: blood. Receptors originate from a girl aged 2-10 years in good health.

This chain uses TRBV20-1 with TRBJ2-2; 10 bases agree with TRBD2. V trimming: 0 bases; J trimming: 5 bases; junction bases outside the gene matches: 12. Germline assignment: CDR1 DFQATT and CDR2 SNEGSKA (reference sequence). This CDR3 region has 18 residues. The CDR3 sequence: CSARDRGIAGGRTGELFF. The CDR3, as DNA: TGCAGTGCTAGAGATCGGGGAATAGCGGGAGGTCGTACCGGGGAGCTGTTTTTT.

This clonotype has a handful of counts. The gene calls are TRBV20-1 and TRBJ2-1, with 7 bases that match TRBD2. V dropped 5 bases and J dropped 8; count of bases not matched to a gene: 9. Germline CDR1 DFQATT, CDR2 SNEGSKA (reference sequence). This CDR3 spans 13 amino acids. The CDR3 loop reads CSAGLTSNDEQFF. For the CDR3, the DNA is TGCAGTGCTGGTTTGACTAGCAACGATGAGCAGTTCTTC.

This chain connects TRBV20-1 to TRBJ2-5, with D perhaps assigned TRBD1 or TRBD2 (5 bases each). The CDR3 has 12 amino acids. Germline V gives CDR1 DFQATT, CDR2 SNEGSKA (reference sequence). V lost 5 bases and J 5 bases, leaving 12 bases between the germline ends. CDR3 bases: TGCAGTGCTGGGCCAGAGGGGGAGACCCAGTACTTC. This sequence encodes CSAGPEGETQYF.

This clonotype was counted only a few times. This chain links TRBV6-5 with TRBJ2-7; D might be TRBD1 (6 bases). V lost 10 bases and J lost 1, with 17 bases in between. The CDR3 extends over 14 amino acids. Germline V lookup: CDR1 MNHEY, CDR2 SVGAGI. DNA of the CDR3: TGTGCCATCCGATCCCGGGACACATCCTACGAGCAGTACTTC. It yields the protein CAIRSRDTSYEQYF.

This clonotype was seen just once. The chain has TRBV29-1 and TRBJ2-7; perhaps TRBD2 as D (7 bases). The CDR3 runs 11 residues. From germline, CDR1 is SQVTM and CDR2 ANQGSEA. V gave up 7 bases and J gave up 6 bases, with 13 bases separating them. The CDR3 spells CSAGGPSEQYF. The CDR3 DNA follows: TGCAGCGCCGGGGGGCCCTCCGAGCAGTACTTC.

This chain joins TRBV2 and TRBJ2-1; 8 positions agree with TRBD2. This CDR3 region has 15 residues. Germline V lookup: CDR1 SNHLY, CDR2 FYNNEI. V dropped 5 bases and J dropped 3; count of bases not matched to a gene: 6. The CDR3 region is CASSKGAGDYNEQFF. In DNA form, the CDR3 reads TGTGCCAGCAGTAAGGGAGCGGGGGACTACAATGAGCAGTTCTTC.

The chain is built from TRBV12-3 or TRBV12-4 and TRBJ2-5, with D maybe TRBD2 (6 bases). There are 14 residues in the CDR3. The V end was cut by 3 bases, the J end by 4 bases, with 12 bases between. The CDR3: CASSLWGGRETQYF. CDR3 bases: TGTGCCAGCAGTTTGTGGGGAGGTCGAGAGACCCAGTACTTC.

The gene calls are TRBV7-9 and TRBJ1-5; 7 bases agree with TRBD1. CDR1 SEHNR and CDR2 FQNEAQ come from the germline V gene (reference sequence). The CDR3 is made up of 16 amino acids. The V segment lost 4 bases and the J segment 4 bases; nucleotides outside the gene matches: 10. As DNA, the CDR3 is TGTGCCAGCAGCTCAAGTCGGGACAGCCTTAATCAGCCCCAGCATTTT. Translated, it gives CASSSSRDSLNQPQHF.

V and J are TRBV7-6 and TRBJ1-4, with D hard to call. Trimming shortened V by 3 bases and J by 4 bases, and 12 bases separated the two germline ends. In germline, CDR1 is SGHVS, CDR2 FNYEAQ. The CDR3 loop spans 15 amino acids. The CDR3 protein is CASSFSPEYNEKLFF. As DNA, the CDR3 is TGTGCCAGCAGCTTCAGTCCGGAATATAATGAAAAACTGTTTTTT.

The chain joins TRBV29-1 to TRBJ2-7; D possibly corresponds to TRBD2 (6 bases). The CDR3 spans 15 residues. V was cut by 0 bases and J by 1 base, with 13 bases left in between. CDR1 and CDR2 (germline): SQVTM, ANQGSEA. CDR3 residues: CSVEEPARESYEQYF. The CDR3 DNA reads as TGCAGCGTTGAAGAGCCCGCCCGGGAGTCCTACGAGCAGTACTTC.

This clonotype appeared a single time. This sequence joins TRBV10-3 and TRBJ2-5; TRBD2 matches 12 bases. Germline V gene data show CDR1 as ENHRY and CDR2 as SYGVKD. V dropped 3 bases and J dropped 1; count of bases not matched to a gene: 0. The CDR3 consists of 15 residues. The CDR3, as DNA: TGTGCCATCAGTGAACTAGCGGGAGGCCAAGAGACCCAGTACTTC. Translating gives CAISELAGGQETQYF.

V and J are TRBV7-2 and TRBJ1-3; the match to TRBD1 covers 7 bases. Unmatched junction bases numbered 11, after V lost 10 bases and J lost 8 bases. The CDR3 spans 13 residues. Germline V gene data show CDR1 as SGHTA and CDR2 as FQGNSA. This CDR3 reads CATRQGLLDTIYF. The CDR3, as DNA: TGTGCCACCAGACAGGGACTGCTGGACACCATATATTTT. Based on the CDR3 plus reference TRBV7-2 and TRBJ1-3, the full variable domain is GAGVSQSPSNKVTEKGKDVELRCDPISGHTALYWYRQSLGQGLEFLIYFQGNSAPDKSGLPSDRFSAERTGGSVSTLTIQRTQQEDSAVYLCATRQGLLDTIYFGEGSWLTVV.

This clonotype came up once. Here the CDR3 reads CASSIGQAAFF. The CDR3 DNA reads TGTGCCAGCTCTATCGGACAGGCGGCTTTCTTT. The genes are TRBV6-5 and TRBJ1-1; TRBD1 matches at 7 bases. Germline CDR1 reads MNHEY; CDR2 reads SVGAGI. Trimming took 8 bases from V and 11 from J; bases not matched to a gene: 8. The CDR3 runs 11 residues.

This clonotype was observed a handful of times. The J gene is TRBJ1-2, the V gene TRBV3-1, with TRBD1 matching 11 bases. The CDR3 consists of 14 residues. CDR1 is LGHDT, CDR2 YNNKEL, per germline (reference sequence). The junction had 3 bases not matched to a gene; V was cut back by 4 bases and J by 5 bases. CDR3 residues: CASSRTGGAYGYTF. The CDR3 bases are TGTGCCAGCAGCCGGACAGGGGGCGCGTATGGCTACACCTTC.

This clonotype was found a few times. CDR3 in DNA: TGTGCCAGCAGCCAATACTCTTATAATTCACCCCTCCACTTT. Its protein is CASSQYSYNSPLHF. The chain carries TRBV27 and TRBJ1-6, with unresolved D. There are 14 residues in the CDR3. Germline CDR1 MNHEY, CDR2 SMNVEV (reference sequence). Between the trimmed V and J ends, which lost 6 bases and 4 bases, there was a span of 10 bases.